This T cell receptor (beta chain) derives from a study of blood T cells in healthy people across ages. Next came a second PCR, run for roughly 7 to 12 cycles, which used a sample-barcoded 5' primer along with a J-beta primer mix. Each single sample gave us at least 3 million CDR3-containing paired-end reads. TCRdb re-called the 5' RACE reads with MiXCR, one entry per CDR3 protein. The table records approximately 1,700,000 distinct CDR3 sequences, more than 35% of them present only once. This clonotype was found a few times. Its matching antigen is unknown. From germline, CDR1 is LGHNA and CDR2 YSLEER. There are 14 residues in the CDR3. The ends were cut back, 1 base at V and 5 bases at J, with 8 bases in the middle. Study conclusions and caveats: Per-million-T-cell TCR beta diversity fell roughly linearly with age. In the absence of known donor CMV status, changes in expanded clonotypes were possibly confounded. Higher diversity, along with more naive CD4+ cells, distinguished long-lived donors from aged donors.

V usage is TRBV4-3 and J usage is TRBJ1-4; D not certain. Material: blood. This TCR came from a human donor in good health. The CDR3 here is CASSQVEGNEKLFF. DNA of the CDR3: TGCGCCAGCAGCCAAGTAGAAGGGAATGAAAAACTGTTTTTT.